The 5 T cell receptor beta chains reported below all come from one sample, sequenced in a study of a mutant IDH1 vaccine in newly diagnosed glioma. Profiling relied on immunoSEQ multiplex PCR, and the TCRdb table lists in-frame clones only, not all of them. The table records 50,000 to 70,000 clones, roughly 82% of them present only once. The antigens of these receptors remain unknown. Specified time point: week 5, during vaccination. Each dose delivered 300 ug of mutant IDH1 20-mer peptide subcutaneously with imiquimod. The sequencing here drew on PBMCs, taken from a glioma patient whose treatment included an IDH1 peptide vaccine. Source of these receptors: a woman aged 18-29 years with glioma. Some clones in this sample may be carry-over from other donors' samples.

This clone showed up just a few times. The V call is TRBV18, the J call TRBJ1-1, with no clear D. V lost 6 bases, J lost 1 base, and 9 bases lay in between. Germline V gene sequence: CDR1 KGHSH, CDR2 LQKENI. The CDR3 spans 13 residues. The CDR3, as DNA: TGTGCCAGCTCGAAGCGTGGGAACACTGAAGCTTTCTTT. It specifies CASSKRGNTEAFF. The full variable domain, in which reference TRBV18 and TRBJ1-1 provide the parts outside the CDR3, is NAGVMQNPRHLVRRRGQEARLRCSPMKGHSHVYWYRQLPEEGLKFMVYLQKENIIDESGMPKERFSAEFPKEGPSILRIQQVVRGDSAAYFCASSKRGNTEAFFGQGTRLTVV.

V usage is TRBV29-1 and J usage is TRBJ1-1; TRBD1 matches at 9 bases. This CDR3 has 13 residues. CDR1 and CDR2 from the germline V gene are SQVTM and ANQGSEA. Trimming at V came to 4 bases and at J to 1 base, leaving 1 base not matched to a gene. The CDR3 DNA reads TGCAGCGTTGGGACAGGGGCGAACACTGAAGCTTTCTTT. This codes for CSVGTGANTEAFF.

The sample holds a few counts of this clone. The V gene is TRBV4-2, the J gene TRBJ2-7; 10 bases align to TRBD2. V was pared by 0 bases and J by 7 bases, with 12 bases of the junction left unmatched. Germline V CDR1 and CDR2: LGHNA, YNFKEQ. The CDR3 totals 17 residues. The CDR3 nucleotides are TGTGCCAGCAGCCAAGATGGTCAAGCGGGGGGGCCTGGGGAGCAGTACTTC. This sequence encodes CASSQDGQAGGPGEQYF.

The CDR3: CASSSVGQGSSGANVLTF. The CDR3 bases are TGCGCCAGCAGCTCTGTCGGACAGGGGAGCTCTGGGGCCAACGTCCTGACTTTC. The rearrangement joins TRBV4-3 to TRBJ2-6; 9 bases fit TRBD1. This CDR3 spans 18 amino acids. The V gene's germline CDR1 is LGHNA and CDR2 YSLEER. V lost 5 bases, J lost 0 bases, and 8 bases stayed unmatched.

The chain carries TRBV11-3 and TRBJ1-1; TRBD1 matches at 11 bases. The CDR3 contains 15 residues. Losses at the gene ends were 0 bases for V and 6 bases for J; bases not matched to a gene: 3. Germline CDR1 SGHNT, CDR2 YENEEA. CDR3: CASSLDRTGGPEAFF. DNA for the CDR3: TGTGCCAGCAGCTTAGATCGGACAGGGGGCCCTGAAGCTTTCTTT.